This T cell receptor (beta chain) was recorded in a study of shared clonotypes between healthy human individuals. In the naive CD8 group, cells lacked CD45RO and were positively selected for CCR7, so terminally differentiated effector memory CD45RA+ cells were left out. Authors' methods: ImmunoSEQ supplied junction-only sequences lacking quality scores, so filtering was different. TCRdb's table, derived via immunoSEQ multiplex PCR, lists solely in-frame clones and lacks some. V, J and clone size reflect that table, while D and trimming were determined from the DNA. The sample has a few million clones, 90% to 95% seen once. Germline V gene sequence: CDR1 SGHTA, CDR2 FQGNSA. The V and J ends lost 3 bases and 0 bases, in that order; junction bases with no gene match: 1. The CDR3 runs to 15 residues.

The chain employs TRBV7-2 and TRBJ2-7; 11 bases line up with TRBD2. The TCR originated in a man aged 18 to 35 in good health. Some clones in this sample may be carry-over from other donors' samples. What was sequenced was naive CD8+ T cells from PBMCs. The CDR3 nucleotides are TGTGCCAGCAGCTTTACTAGCGGGGGCTCCTACGAGCAGTACTTC. The encoded protein is CASSFTSGGSYEQYF.